This entry concerns a single TCR beta chain. A read error may produce the germline difference seen at one junction end. These data come from a study of tumor and adjacent non-tumor tissue in lung cancer. Study-level information: The patients, around 11 men and 4 to 6 women, were roughly 31 to 85 with stage I to III disease.

This sample's RNA came from whole unsorted tissue. The normal lung tissue was taken more than 3 cm from the tumor edge. TCRbeta libraries were built with three rounds of nested PCR, modified from ARM-PCR. Each CDR3 protein is one row after TCRdb ran MiXCR on the multiplex PCR reads. The sample lists 90,000 to 110,000 distinct CDR3 sequences, over 55% occurring once. CDR1 and CDR2 from the germline V gene are SEHNR and FQNEAQ (reference sequence). This CDR3 is built from 13 residues. The TCR originated in a man aged 55 to 70 with non-small cell lung cancer. Source material: distant non-tumor lung tissue. This rearrangement joins TRBV7-9 to TRBJ2-5, with TRBD2 identical over 14 bases. The CDR3 DNA follows: TGTGTCAGCAGGACTAGCGGGGGGGAGACCCAGTACTTC. Translated: CVSRTSGGETQYF.